These T cell receptor beta chains were read from a single sample in a study of blood T cell repertoires in COVID-19. The repertoire was sequenced with immunoSEQ multiplex PCR; TCRdb's copy has only in-frame clones and lacks some. The table lists 200,000 to 300,000 clones, about 80% of them singletons, with over 7.5% in the top ten. The sample taken for sequencing was peripheral blood. These receptors all come from a man older than 75 with acute or convalescent COVID-19. The conserved cysteine and the conserved F or W are not part of the CDR3 here.

V gene	CDR3 length	J gene	CDR3 protein
TRBV11-2	11	TRBJ1-2	ASSYGPGYGYT
TRBV5-6	16	TRBJ1-4	ASSLAGEYPGYNEKLF
TRBV5-1	14	TRBJ1-6	ASSPRQGGSGSPLH
TRBV3-1/TRBV3-2	15	TRBJ2-2	ASSRTSGGLNTGELF
TRBV14	11	TRBJ2-1	ASSLWGGNEQF
TRBV19	13	TRBJ2-5	ASSRKTGTQETQY
TRBV28	12	TRBJ1-5	ASSSDRGKQPQH
TRBV27	13	TRBJ2-7	ASSVPGTGVYEQY
TRBV27	14	TRBJ1-1	ASSLSGQGSQVKAF
TRBV10-3	14	TRBJ2-7	AISEVTGLQSYEQY
TRBV24-1	15	TRBJ1-3	ATSDPSRDRGRNTIY
TRBV5-4	11	TRBJ1-2	ASSSIGGYGYT
TRBV2	11	TRBJ1-5	ASSDRVRQPQH
TRBV3-1/TRBV3-2	12	TRBJ1-5	ASSQATGGQPQH
TRBV7-9	13	TRBJ2-1	ASSLGLGSYNEQF
TRBV6-5	11	TRBJ1-5	ASSRPGGQPQH
TRBV5-4	14	TRBJ2-1	ASRVAGRSSYNEQF
TRBV7-6	11	TRBJ1-3	ASKSYSGNTIY
TRBV7-9	14	TRBJ1-1	ASSLSPVGGGTEAF
TRBV7-9	12	TRBJ2-1	ASNPSGSYNEQF
TRBV27	12	TRBJ2-1	ASSSLGTHNEQF
TRBV24-1	12	TRBJ2-3	ATSHEGRTDTQY
TRBV24-1	11	TRBJ2-3	ATSDVQIYTQY
TRBV19	12	TRBJ1-5	ASRTGPSNQPQH
TRBV19	13	TRBJ1-5	ASTYHLERGQPQH
TRBV7-9	14	TRBJ2-1	ASSPRLAGGPIEQF
TRBV5-6	14	TRBJ2-2	ASSETGTPGTGELF
TRBV19	13	TRBJ2-3	ASSIEGLAAGTQY
TRBV18	13	TRBJ2-2	ASSPDLTGTGELF
TRBV5-6	10	TRBJ1-2	ASSVVNYGYT
TRBV3-1/TRBV3-2	13	TRBJ2-1	ASSQMRGVLNEQF
TRBV11-2	15	TRBJ2-1	ASSSGTGGFRYNEQF
TRBV3-1/TRBV3-2	13	TRBJ1-1	ASSHTGGANTEAF